The sequence of this TCR beta chain was determined in a study of T-cell memory formation after mild COVID-19. Study at large: Clustering of TCRs was largely donor specific.

In this sample, this clonotype turned up a few times. The antigen is undetermined. Points from the study as a whole: A subset of responding clones appeared in pre-infection memory, suggesting cross-reactive memory joined. Mainly in CM and EM were contracting CD4+ clones; CD8+ were in EMRA. Day 15 to 85 contractors were CD4/CD8 balanced; later expanders leaned CD4+.

TCRdb analysed the 5' RACE reads with MiXCR anew, one entry per CDR3 protein. The sample lists 210,000 or so distinct CDR3 sequences, around 30% occurring once. Trimming pared 4 bases from V and 0 bases from J, leaving 7 bases between. This CDR3 is 14 amino acids long. Germline V gene lookup returns CDR1 SGHRS and CDR2 YFSETQ. The specimen was PBMCs or a T cell subset sorted from them (not recorded which). This TCR was recovered from an adult woman who had mild COVID-19 (a few samples of this study predate the infection). Cell type and time point are not known. This rearrangement joins TRBV5-1 to TRBJ2-2; no definite D call. CDR3 coding DNA: TGCGCCAGCAGCAGCTTCGCGAACACCGGGGAGCTGTTTTTT. It encodes CASSSFANTGELFF.